This is a list of T cell receptor beta chains from one sample in a study of blood T cell repertoires in COVID-19. Assay used: immunoSEQ multiplex PCR; TCRdb lists only in-frame clones, some missing. Among around 100,000 clones, about 84% were seen once, and the ten largest hold roughly 12%. The material sequenced was peripheral blood. The receptor set was obtained from a human donor in a cohort sampled during active COVID-19. The CDR3 runs from the conserved cysteine through the conserved F or W. The D gene is left open where the match is weak. Rows may omit the clone size; those that give it use once, few, many or a size class.

clone size: NA
J gene: TRBJ1-6
V gene: TRBV7-9
D gene: NA
CDR3 length: 17
CDR3 protein: CASSLGKDRPYNSPLHF
CDR3 DNA: TGTGCCAGCAGCTTAGGGAAAGACAGGCCATATAATTCACCCCTCCACTTT

clone size: NA
J gene: TRBJ1-2
V gene: TRBV7-2
D gene: NA
CDR3 length: 12
CDR3 protein: CASSLEGGRYTF
CDR3 DNA: TGTGCCAGCAGCTTAGAAGGGGGTCGCTACACCTTC

clone size: NA
J gene: TRBJ2-3
V gene: TRBV2
D gene: NA
CDR3 length: 15
CDR3 protein: CASTPGRGSTDTQYF
CDR3 DNA: TGTGCCAGCACCCCGGGGAGGGGGAGCACAGATACGCAGTATTTT

clone size: NA
J gene: TRBJ2-6
V gene: TRBV7-2
D gene: NA
CDR3 length: 15
CDR3 protein: CASSLYGGGANVLTF
CDR3 DNA: TGTGCCAGCAGCTTATACGGGGGAGGGGCCAACGTCCTGACTTTC

clone size: NA
J gene: TRBJ2-1
V gene: TRBV5-1
D gene: NA
CDR3 length: 15
CDR3 protein: CASSAETENYNEQFF
CDR3 DNA: TGCGCCAGCAGCGCCGAGACAGAAAACTACAATGAGCAGTTCTTC

clone size: NA
J gene: TRBJ2-3
V gene: TRBV19
D gene: TRBD2
CDR3 length: 14
CDR3 protein: CASSSGGNTDTQYF
CDR3 DNA: TGTGCCAGTAGTAGCGGGGGTAACACAGATACGCAGTATTTT

clone size: NA
J gene: TRBJ2-7
V gene: TRBV5-1
D gene: NA
CDR3 length: 13
CDR3 protein: CASSLQGTYEQYF
CDR3 DNA: TGCGCCAGCAGCCTACAGGGTACCTACGAGCAGTACTTC

clone size: once
J gene: TRBJ2-1
V gene: TRBV1
D gene: NA
CDR3 length: 16
CDR3 protein: CTSSPPERGYLYEQFF
CDR3 DNA: TGCACCAGCAGCCCCCCTGAGCGGGGGTACTTGTATGAGCAGTTCTTC

clone size: few
J gene: TRBJ2-5
V gene: TRBV5-8
D gene: TRBD1
CDR3 length: 16
CDR3 protein: CASSLGTEVTLETQYF
CDR3 DNA: TGTGCCAGCAGCCTGGGGACAGAAGTTACCTTAGAGACCCAGTACTTC

clone size: once
J gene: TRBJ1-2
V gene: TRBV30
D gene: TRBD1
CDR3 length: 14
CDR3 protein: CAWSGRDRHYGYTF
CDR3 DNA: TGTGCCTGGAGTGGAAGGGACAGGCACTATGGCTACACCTTC

clone size: NA
J gene: TRBJ2-3
V gene: TRBV4-1
D gene: TRBD2
CDR3 length: 18
CDR3 protein: CASSQGTLAGGPVDTQYF
CDR3 DNA: TGCGCCAGCAGCCAGGGGACTTTAGCGGGGGGGCCGGTAGATACGCAGTATTTT

clone size: few
J gene: TRBJ1-1
V gene: TRBV3-1/TRBV3-2
D gene: NA
CDR3 length: 13
CDR3 protein: CASSLRGGTEAFF
CDR3 DNA: TGTGCCAGCAGCCTAAGGGGGGGCACTGAAGCTTTCTTT

clone size: NA
J gene: TRBJ2-3
V gene: TRBV11-2
D gene: NA
CDR3 length: 17
CDR3 protein: CASSLRVGGEITDTQYF
CDR3 DNA: TGTGCCAGCAGCTTAAGGGTGGGCGGGGAGATCACAGATACGCAGTATTTT

clone size: NA
J gene: TRBJ2-3
V gene: TRBV15
D gene: NA
CDR3 length: 15
CDR3 protein: CATSIAGFPANTQYF
CDR3 DNA: TGTGCCACCAGTATAGCCGGGTTCCCGGCAAATACGCAGTATTTT

clone size: NA
J gene: TRBJ1-5
V gene: TRBV4-1
D gene: NA
CDR3 length: 16
CDR3 protein: CASSQVPRVSRQPQHF
CDR3 DNA: TGCGCCAGCAGCCAAGTTCCGCGGGTTTCGCGTCAGCCCCAGCATTTT

clone size: NA
J gene: TRBJ1-2
V gene: TRBV10-3
D gene: TRBD1
CDR3 length: 13
CDR3 protein: CAISGRTGDGYTF
CDR3 DNA: TGTGCCATCAGTGGAAGGACAGGGGATGGCTACACCTTC

clone size: NA
J gene: TRBJ2-2
V gene: TRBV12-5
D gene: NA
CDR3 length: 16
CDR3 protein: CASVSTAGPNTGELFF
CDR3 DNA: TGTGCTAGTGTCTCAACCGCAGGGCCCAACACCGGGGAGCTGTTTTTT

clone size: NA
J gene: TRBJ1-1
V gene: TRBV6-6
D gene: TRBD1
CDR3 length: 14
CDR3 protein: CASRDRGQNTEAFF
CDR3 DNA: TGTGCCAGCAGGGACAGGGGCCAGAACACTGAAGCTTTCTTT

clone size: NA
J gene: TRBJ2-1
V gene: TRBV7-8
D gene: NA
CDR3 length: 12
CDR3 protein: CASSPGWNEQFF
CDR3 DNA: TGTGCCAGCAGCCCAGGGTGGAATGAGCAGTTCTTC

clone size: NA
J gene: TRBJ1-2
V gene: TRBV5-1
D gene: TRBD1
CDR3 length: 16
CDR3 protein: CASSLRTDRTNYGYTF
CDR3 DNA: TGCGCCAGCAGCTTACGAACGGACAGGACAAACTATGGCTACACCTTC

clone size: many
J gene: TRBJ2-1
V gene: TRBV5-1
D gene: TRBD2
CDR3 length: 15
CDR3 protein: CASTEIAGVNNEQFF
CDR3 DNA: TGCGCCAGCACCGAAATAGCGGGAGTTAACAATGAGCAGTTCTTC

clone size: NA
J gene: TRBJ2-5
V gene: TRBV7-9
D gene: NA
CDR3 length: 15
CDR3 protein: CASSLALTALETQYF
CDR3 DNA: TGTGCCAGCAGCTTAGCGCTAACAGCCTTAGAGACCCAGTACTTC

clone size: NA
J gene: TRBJ2-4
V gene: TRBV20-1
D gene: TRBD2
CDR3 length: 16
CDR3 protein: CSASVLSGGAKNIQYF
CDR3 DNA: TGCAGTGCTAGTGTTCTCAGCGGGGGTGCCAAAAACATTCAGTACTTC

clone size: NA
J gene: TRBJ1-4
V gene: TRBV5-1
D gene: NA
CDR3 length: 14
CDR3 protein: CASSLSTTNEKLFF
CDR3 DNA: TGCGCCAGCAGCTTGTCTACAACTAATGAAAAACTGTTTTTT

clone size: NA
J gene: TRBJ2-1
V gene: TRBV4-1
D gene: TRBD1
CDR3 length: 18
CDR3 protein: CASSQGPRDRDAFGEQFF
CDR3 DNA: TGCGCCAGCAGCCAAGGTCCCCGCGACAGGGATGCCTTCGGTGAGCAGTTCTTC

clone size: NA
J gene: TRBJ1-4
V gene: TRBV7-2
D gene: NA
CDR3 length: 16
CDR3 protein: CASSLGDGDSNEKLFF
CDR3 DNA: TGTGCCAGCAGCTTAGGCGATGGCGACAGTAATGAAAAACTGTTTTTT

clone size: NA
J gene: TRBJ2-1
V gene: TRBV4-1
D gene: TRBD2
CDR3 length: 15
CDR3 protein: CASSQGTSRGYEQFF
CDR3 DNA: TGCGCCAGCAGCCAAGGGACTAGCAGGGGCTATGAGCAGTTCTTC

clone size: NA
J gene: TRBJ1-2
V gene: TRBV6-5
D gene: NA
CDR3 length: 11
CDR3 protein: CACRQADGYTF
CDR3 DNA: TGTGCCTGTCGACAGGCCGATGGCTACACCTTC

clone size: NA
J gene: TRBJ1-6
V gene: TRBV7-2
D gene: NA
CDR3 length: 15
CDR3 protein: CASSSRVPNNSPLHF
CDR3 DNA: TGTGCCAGCAGCTCACGGGTCCCGAATAATTCACCCCTCCACTTT

clone size: NA
J gene: TRBJ2-1
V gene: TRBV4-2
D gene: TRBD2
CDR3 length: 16
CDR3 protein: CASSPTSRRSYNEQFF
CDR3 DNA: TGTGCCAGCTCACCGACTAGCCGTCGCTCCTACAATGAGCAGTTCTTC

clone size: NA
J gene: TRBJ1-3
V gene: TRBV5-1
D gene: NA
CDR3 length: 14
CDR3 protein: CASGDGTPGNTIYF
CDR3 DNA: TGCGCCAGCGGAGACGGGACTCCTGGAAACACCATATATTTT

clone size: NA
J gene: TRBJ2-5
V gene: TRBV27
D gene: TRBD2
CDR3 length: 17
CDR3 protein: CASSLSSGRASRETQYF
CDR3 DNA: TGTGCCAGCAGTTTATCTTCCGGGAGGGCCTCAAGAGAGACCCAGTACTTC

clone size: NA
J gene: TRBJ2-3
V gene: TRBV2
D gene: TRBD2
CDR3 length: 17
CDR3 protein: CASSRKGTSGGEDTQYF
CDR3 DNA: TGTGCCAGCAGTAGAAAGGGGACTAGCGGGGGGGAAGATACGCAGTATTTT

clone size: once
J gene: TRBJ2-3
V gene: TRBV28
D gene: TRBD2
CDR3 length: 16
CDR3 protein: CASSSSIGLAADTQYF
CDR3 DNA: TGTGCCAGCAGTTCCTCAATCGGACTAGCCGCAGATACGCAGTATTTT

clone size: few
J gene: TRBJ1-1
V gene: TRBV5-4
D gene: TRBD1
CDR3 length: 14
CDR3 protein: CASRPTGVNTEAFF
CDR3 DNA: TGTGCCAGCAGGCCGACAGGGGTGAACACTGAAGCTTTCTTT

clone size: NA
J gene: TRBJ1-1
V gene: TRBV6-2/TRBV6-3
D gene: NA
CDR3 length: 13
CDR3 protein: CASSYGFLRGALF
CDR3 DNA: TGTGCCAGCAGTTACGGGTTCCTTCGTGGAGCTCTCTTT

clone size: NA
J gene: TRBJ2-5
V gene: TRBV3-1/TRBV3-2
D gene: TRBD2
CDR3 length: 14
CDR3 protein: CASTLAGVGETQYF
CDR3 DNA: TGTGCCAGCACCCTAGCGGGAGTAGGGGAGACCCAGTACTTC

clone size: NA
J gene: TRBJ1-2
V gene: TRBV6-1
D gene: NA
CDR3 length: 14
CDR3 protein: CASSQATTNYGYTF
CDR3 DNA: TGTGCCAGCAGTCAAGCGACAACTAACTATGGCTACACCTTC

clone size: NA
J gene: TRBJ1-1
V gene: TRBV10-3
D gene: NA
CDR3 length: 13
CDR3 protein: CAISGGRESEAFF
CDR3 DNA: TGTGCCATCAGTGGTGGTAGGGAGTCTGAAGCTTTCTTT

clone size: few
J gene: TRBJ1-1
V gene: TRBV5-1
D gene: NA
CDR3 length: 15
CDR3 protein: CASSLADRMNTEAFF
CDR3 DNA: TGCGCCAGCAGCTTGGCCGACAGGATGAACACTGAAGCTTTCTTT

clone size: NA
J gene: TRBJ2-1
V gene: TRBV18
D gene: TRBD2
CDR3 length: 16
CDR3 protein: CASSPPERGPYNEQFF
CDR3 DNA: TGTGCCAGCTCACCACCCGAGCGGGGCCCCTACAATGAGCAGTTCTTC

clone size: NA
J gene: TRBJ2-7
V gene: TRBV7-2
D gene: TRBD2
CDR3 length: 17
CDR3 protein: CASSSTSGGAISNEQYF
CDR3 DNA: TGTGCCAGCAGCTCGACTAGCGGGGGGGCGATTAGCAACGAGCAGTACTTC

clone size: once
J gene: TRBJ2-7
V gene: TRBV5-1
D gene: NA
CDR3 length: 14
CDR3 protein: CASSLDTLNYEQYF
CDR3 DNA: TGCGCCAGCAGCTTGGATACATTAAACTACGAGCAGTACTTC

clone size: NA
J gene: TRBJ1-4
V gene: TRBV4-1
D gene: TRBD1
CDR3 length: 14
CDR3 protein: CASSPGQTNEKLFF
CDR3 DNA: TGCGCCAGCAGCCCGGGACAGACTAATGAAAAACTGTTTTTT

clone size: once
J gene: TRBJ2-3
V gene: TRBV3-1/TRBV3-2
D gene: NA
CDR3 length: 12
CDR3 protein: CASSQVLDTQYF
CDR3 DNA: TGTGCCAGCAGCCAAGTACTGGATACGCAGTATTTT

clone size: NA
J gene: TRBJ2-5
V gene: TRBV5-4
D gene: NA
CDR3 length: 14
CDR3 protein: CASSPGSIGETQYF
CDR3 DNA: TGTGCCAGCAGCCCGGGGTCCATTGGGGAGACCCAGTACTTC

clone size: NA
J gene: TRBJ2-1
V gene: TRBV3-1/TRBV3-2
D gene: NA
CDR3 length: 15
CDR3 protein: CASSQGPGGYNEQFF
CDR3 DNA: TGTGCCAGCAGCCAAGGCCCCGGCGGGTACAATGAGCAGTTCTTC

clone size: NA
J gene: TRBJ2-7
V gene: TRBV3-1/TRBV3-2
D gene: TRBD2
CDR3 length: 16
CDR3 protein: CASSQAPGAGGYEQYF
CDR3 DNA: TGTGCCAGCAGCCAAGCCCCTGGAGCGGGGGGTTACGAGCAGTACTTC

clone size: few
J gene: TRBJ1-4
V gene: TRBV9
D gene: NA
CDR3 length: 17
CDR3 protein: CASSADTHPGKGEKLFF
CDR3 DNA: TGTGCCAGCAGCGCCGACACCCATCCGGGGAAGGGTGAAAAACTGTTTTTT

clone size: NA
J gene: TRBJ2-1
V gene: TRBV6-5
D gene: NA
CDR3 length: 13
CDR3 protein: CASSYQRSNEQFF
CDR3 DNA: TGTGCCAGCAGTTACCAGCGTTCCAATGAGCAGTTCTTC

clone size: NA
J gene: TRBJ2-1
V gene: TRBV19
D gene: TRBD2
CDR3 length: 16
CDR3 protein: CASSDLGGEQYNEQFF
CDR3 DNA: TGTGCCAGTAGTGACCTCGGGGGGGAGCAATACAATGAGCAGTTCTTC

clone size: NA
J gene: TRBJ1-1
V gene: TRBV5-1
D gene: TRBD1
CDR3 length: 17
CDR3 protein: CASSLGQNRWTNTEAFF
CDR3 DNA: TGCGCCAGCAGCCTGGGACAGAATCGCTGGACGAACACTGAAGCTTTCTTT

clone size: NA
J gene: TRBJ2-2
V gene: TRBV18
D gene: NA
CDR3 length: 15
CDR3 protein: CASSNADSLTGELFF
CDR3 DNA: TGTGCCAGCTCAAACGCTGACTCTCTCACCGGGGAGCTGTTTTTT

clone size: NA
J gene: TRBJ2-6
V gene: TRBV11-3
D gene: TRBD1
CDR3 length: 18
CDR3 protein: CASSSGDRTPSGANVLTF
CDR3 DNA: TGTGCCAGCAGCTCAGGGGACAGGACACCATCTGGGGCCAACGTCCTGACTTTC